The 31 T cell receptor beta chains in this list originate from one sample, sequenced in a study of blood T cells in healthy people across ages. A second PCR of 7 to 11 cycles used a sample-barcoded 5' primer and a J-beta primer mix. TCRdb re-derived calls from the 5' RACE reads in MiXCR, one entry per CDR3 protein. The sample contains roughly 1,800,000 distinct CDR3 sequences, around half of which appear only once. The sequencing input was blood. Receptors originate from a woman aged 40 to 50 in good health.

This clonotype occurred once. Germline is not matched at one junction end, which may reflect a read error. V is TRBV2 and J is TRBJ2-5, with a weak D call TRBD2 (5 bases). This CDR3 has 14 residues. Germline V gene lookup returns CDR1 SNHLY and CDR2 FYNNEI. CDR3 sequence: CDSRRTSGQETQYF. The DNA for the CDR3 is TGTGACAGCCGTAGGACTTCGGGGCAAGAGACCCAGTACTTC. Full variable domain (missing parts from reference TRBV2 and TRBJ2-5): EPEVTQTPSHQVTQMGQEVILRCVPISNHLYFYWYRQILGQKVEFLVSFYNNEISEKSEIFDDQFSVERPDGSNFTLKIRSTKLEDSAMYFCDSRRTSGQETQYFGPGTRLLVL.

V is TRBV12-3 or TRBV12-4 and J is TRBJ2-5; 7 bases are a match to TRBD2. V was clipped by 7 bases and J by 1 base; unmatched bases: 24. CDR3 length: 20 amino acids. The CDR3 region is CASTTRLGGGGESAQETQYF. The CDR3 DNA reads TGTGCCAGCACCACCCGGTTAGGCGGGGGTGGGGAAAGTGCCCAAGAGACCCAGTACTTC.

The chain recombines TRBV7-2 with TRBJ1-5; 7 nucleotides align to TRBD1. CDR3 length: 19 residues. Trimming at V came to 5 bases and at J to 3 bases, leaving 19 bases not matched to a gene. Germline V gives CDR1 SGHTA, CDR2 FQGNSA. The CDR3 bases are TGTGCCAGCAGCGTCGGGCGGGAGGTCGGGGGACAGCTCAATCAGCCCCAGCATTTT. It is translated as CASSVGREVGGQLNQPQHF.

This clonotype was observed a few times. The V call is TRBV3-1, the J call TRBJ2-4, with 8 positions matching TRBD2. The germline V gene encodes CDR1 LGHDT and CDR2 YNNKEL (reference sequence). The CDR3 totals 12 residues. V gave up 3 bases and J gave up 10 bases; unmatched junction bases: 2. DNA of the CDR3: TGTGCCAGCAGCCAGACGGGGGGGATTCAGTACTTC. This codes for CASSQTGGIQYF.

The chain uses TRBV28 and TRBJ1-2; D is possibly TRBD1 (6 bases). Germline loops: CDR1 MDHEN, CDR2 SYDVKM. The CDR3 has 14 residues. Between the trimmed V and J ends, which lost 3 bases and 3 bases, there was a span of 11 bases. For the CDR3, the DNA is TGTGCCAGCAGTTTTGGGTCAGGGGACTATGGCTACACCTTC. Encoded protein: CASSFGSGDYGYTF.

This chain uses TRBV19 with TRBJ2-4; 7 nucleotides align to TRBD1. Near its end, the DNA agrees better with TRBJ2-7, so the J call may be wrong. Germline V gene sequence: CDR1 LNHDA, CDR2 SQIVND (reference sequence). The CDR3 length is 13 residues. The CDR3 DNA follows: TGTGCCAGTAGACAGGGGCCAATCTACGAGCAGTACTTC. It specifies CASRQGPIYEQYF.

The V call is TRBV5-1, the J call TRBJ2-1, with a tentative D call TRBD2 (5 bases). The CDR3 has 15 amino acids. Per the germline V gene, CDR1 is SGHRS and CDR2 is YFSETQ. The V gene lost 4 bases and the J gene lost 2 bases, with 13 bases spanning the gap. The CDR3 coding sequence is TGCGCCAGCAGCATGGACTCGCCCACCTACAATGAGCAGTTCTTC. Translated, it gives CASSMDSPTYNEQFF.

In this sample, this clonotype turned up many times. Possible read error: a much larger clone is one base away. The rearrangement joins TRBV7-2 to TRBJ2-3; maybe TRBD2 (5 bases). Germline V lookup: CDR1 SGHTA, CDR2 FQGNSA. The CDR3 totals 13 residues. The ends were cut back, 5 bases at V and 8 bases at J, with 14 bases in the middle. As DNA, the CDR3 is TGTGCCAGCAGCGTACCGGGGTCGGGTACGCAGTATTTT. Amino acids: CASSVPGSGTQYF.

This clonotype turned up a few times. The rearrangement links TRBV4-2 to TRBJ1-2; 8 bases match TRBD1. The CDR3 is made up of 15 amino acids. The junction had 4 bases not matched to a gene; V was cut back by 0 bases and J by 4 bases. The germline V gene has CDR1 LGHNA and CDR2 YNFKEQ. CDR3 sequence: CASSQDQGQAYGYTF. CDR3 in DNA: TGTGCCAGCAGCCAAGATCAGGGACAGGCCTATGGCTACACCTTC.

The rearrangement joins TRBV6-5 to TRBJ2-3; D is perhaps TRBD1 (5 bases). This CDR3 region has 15 residues. CDR1 and CDR2 (germline): MNHEY, SVGAGI. Trimming took 2 bases from V and 0 from J, leaving 9 bases between them. The CDR3 loop is CASSYTQASTDTQYF. The CDR3 nucleotides are TGTGCCAGCAGTTACACACAGGCGAGCACAGATACGCAGTATTTT.

The chain is built from TRBV19 and TRBJ2-4; weak D call: TRBD1 (6 bases). Germline CDR1 and CDR2: LNHDA and SQIVND (reference sequence). V was pared by 6 bases and J by 7 bases, with 19 bases between. The CDR3 is 15 amino acids. CDR3: CASRDPGQGTNIQYF. The CDR3 DNA is TGTGCCAGTAGGGATCCGGGACAAGGGACGAACATTCAGTACTTC.

There are a few counts of this clonotype. The chain is built from TRBV4-3 and TRBJ2-1; 9 bases match TRBD1. The CDR3 is made up of 19 amino acids. Germline CDR1 LGHNA, CDR2 YSLEER. The V gene end was trimmed by 0 bases and the J gene end by 6 bases; junction bases not matched to a gene: 15. The CDR3 sequence: CASSQEGQGHSSTSNEQFF. For the CDR3, the DNA is TGCGCCAGCAGCCAAGAGGGACAGGGTCATTCTTCAACGTCCAATGAGCAGTTCTTC.

The rearrangement uses TRBV20-1 and TRBJ1-1, with D possibly being TRBD1 (5 bases). The length of the CDR3 is 12 residues. V dropped 1 base and J dropped 10 bases, with 13 bases sitting between them. From germline, CDR1 is DFQATT and CDR2 SNEGSKA (reference sequence). CDR3 sequence reads: CSARGQSGAAFF. The DNA of the CDR3 is TGCAGTGCTAGAGGACAATCCGGGGCAGCTTTCTTT.

This sequence joins TRBV6-2 or TRBV6-3 and TRBJ2-1, with 10 nucleotides matching TRBD1. V shed 8 bases, J shed 8 bases, and the junction held 9 bases outside the gene matches. The length of the CDR3 is 14 residues. The germline gives CDR1 MNHEY, CDR2 SVGEGT. Here the CDR3 reads CASVRSGQGYEQFF. For the CDR3, the DNA is TGTGCCAGCGTACGATCGGGACAGGGGTATGAGCAGTTCTTC.

This chain connects TRBV6-2 or TRBV6-3 to TRBJ2-1; perhaps TRBD1 as D (7 bases). Trimming left V 5 bases short and J 3 bases short, with 17 bases between. Germline V gene lookup returns CDR1 MNHEY and CDR2 SVGEGT. The CDR3 has 16 amino acids. CDR3 nucleotide sequence: TGTGCCAGCAGTCGCCAGACAGGGAGGCTCTACAATGAGCAGTTCTTC. Translating it yields CASSRQTGRLYNEQFF.

V usage is TRBV7-9 and J usage is TRBJ2-1; D is perhaps TRBD1 (6 bases). The germline V gene has CDR1 SEHNR and CDR2 FQNEAQ (reference sequence). The CDR3 length is 16 residues. The ends were cut back, 3 bases at V and 5 bases at J, with 17 bases in the middle. CDR3 loop: CASSFSTGLNNNEQFF. The CDR3 region has the DNA TGTGCCAGCAGCTTCTCTACAGGGTTAAACAACAATGAGCAGTTCTTC.

The chain couples TRBV25-1 to TRBJ2-1; D possibly matches TRBD1 or TRBD2 (7 bases each). The last part of the DNA fits TRBJ2-7 better; the J call may be wrong. CDR3 size: 13 residues. Looked up from germline, CDR1 is MGHDK and CDR2 is SYGVNS. CDR3 bases: TGTGCTGGGGGGAGGGGGCTAATGGACGAGCAGTACTTC. The encoded protein is CAGGRGLMDEQYF.

The chain couples TRBV15 to TRBJ2-7, with 7 bases matching TRBD1. The CDR3 extends over 12 amino acids. CDR1 and CDR2 (germline): LNHNV, YYDKDF (reference sequence). V shed 6 bases, J shed 6 bases, and the junction held 5 bases outside the gene matches. In nucleotides, the CDR3 is TGTGCCACCAGAGCCACAGGGGTCGAGCAGTACTTC. The encoded protein is CATRATGVEQYF. Looking up the rest from reference TRBV15 and TRBJ2-7 gives the full variable domain: DAMVIQNPRYQVTQFGKPVTLSCSQTLNHNVMYWYQQKSSQAPKLLFHYYDKDFNNEADTPDNFQSRRPNTSFCFLDIRSPGLGDTAMYLCATRATGVEQYFGPGTRLTVT.

The table lists this clonotype with a few counts. The chain employs TRBV6-5 and TRBJ2-3; D may match TRBD1 or TRBD2 (5 bases each). This CDR3 has 12 amino acids. V shed 6 bases and J shed 5 bases, with 9 bases lying between them. Looked up from germline, CDR1 is MNHEY and CDR2 is SVGAGI. CDR3 in DNA: TGTGCCAGCAGGGGGCGGGTAGATACGCAGTATTTT. Its translation is CASRGRVDTQYF.

This clonotype was seen once. CDR3 nucleotides: TGTGCCAGCAGTGAATTAGGCGGAGGGGTGGGGTCACCCCTCCACTTT. The encoded protein is CASSELGGGVGSPLHF. The gene calls are TRBV25-1 and TRBJ1-6, with D possibly being TRBD1 (5 bases). The CDR3 consists of 16 residues. Germline V gene sequence: CDR1 MGHDK, CDR2 SYGVNS. The V end lost 1 base, the J end lost 10 bases, and 17 bases lay between the germline ends.

The J gene is TRBJ1-1, the V gene TRBV12-3 or TRBV12-4; possible D gene TRBD1, 6 bases. The CDR3 spans 14 residues. Trimming took 7 bases from V and 5 from J, leaving 17 bases between them. The CDR3 DNA reads TGTGCCAGCACTCCCCAGGGGATTCGAACTGAAGCTTTCTTT. Its translation: CASTPQGIRTEAFF.

This clonotype showed up just once. The rearrangement links TRBV29-1 to TRBJ2-5; 13 bases are shared with TRBD2. The germline gives CDR1 SQVTM, CDR2 ANQGSEA. Trimming at V came to 5 bases and at J to 11 bases, leaving 14 bases not matched to a gene. The length of the CDR3 is 15 residues. In DNA, the CDR3 is TGCAGCGTTCCGGGACTAGCGGGGCCGGGGAATGAGCAGTACTTC. Translating gives CSVPGLAGPGNEQYF.

Note on this clonotype: Relative to the germline gene, one junction end is altered; a read error may explain this. This chain connects TRBV4-1 to TRBJ2-1; D is undetermined. Germline lookup yields CDR1 MGHRA and CDR2 YSYEKL. CDR3 length equals 14 residues. Here the CDR3 reads CASSRAPEGNGQFF. DNA of the CDR3: TGCGCCAGCAGCCGCGCCCCAGAAGGAAATGGGCAGTTCTTC.

The chain uses TRBV4-3 and TRBJ2-3; no clear D. V lost 0 bases, J lost 0 bases, and 19 bases lay in between. CDR3 length equals 19 residues. Germline assignment: CDR1 LGHNA and CDR2 YSLEER. As DNA, the CDR3 is TGCGCCAGCAGCCAAGAAAATTCGAATTTTGTGGACAGCACAGATACGCAGTATTTT. Residues: CASSQENSNFVDSTDTQYF.

This clonotype showed up just a few times. The chain is built from TRBV20-1 and TRBJ1-2, with a weak D call TRBD1 (6 bases). V shed 1 base and J shed 4 bases, with 10 bases lying between them. Germline-derived CDR1 and CDR2 are DFQATT and SNEGSKA (reference sequence). This CDR3 comprises 13 residues. DNA of the CDR3: TGCAGTGCTAGAGCTGACAGGAGCTATGGCTACACCTTC. Translated, it gives CSARADRSYGYTF.

This chain joins TRBV14 and TRBJ1-2, with D hard to call. The CDR3 loop spans 12 amino acids. V was trimmed by 10 bases and J by 3 bases, leaving 12 bases between them. Germline lookup yields CDR1 SGHDN and CDR2 FVKESK. The CDR3 loop reads CAILDGDYGYTF. Here the CDR3 DNA reads TGTGCCATTCTCGACGGGGACTATGGCTACACCTTC.

The rearrangement joins TRBV5-1 to TRBJ2-5, with D tentatively TRBD1 (5 bases). CDR3 size: 13 residues. The germline V and J ends were trimmed by 4 bases and 5 bases, with 12 bases remaining between them. Looked up from germline, CDR1 is SGHRS and CDR2 is YFSETQ. The CDR3 loop reads CASSGPGMETQYF. The CDR3 DNA is TGCGCCAGCAGCGGCCCAGGGATGGAGACCCAGTACTTC.

The chain uses TRBV4-3 and TRBJ1-2, with 8 bases identical to TRBD1. J was trimmed by 5 bases and V by 4 bases; bases with no gene match: 9. The CDR3 contains 15 residues. Germline V gene sequence: CDR1 LGHNA, CDR2 YSLEER. The CDR3 sequence is CASSPQTGQAYGYTF. The CDR3 DNA follows: TGCGCCAGCAGCCCCCAGACGGGACAGGCTTATGGCTACACCTTC.

The chain combines TRBV9 with TRBJ2-3; 8 bases line up with TRBD2. Trimming cost V 0 bases and J 5 bases; bases outside gene matches: 17. CDR1 is SGDLS and CDR2 is YYNGEE in the germline V gene. The CDR3 spans 19 residues. The CDR3 nucleotides are TGTGCCAGCAGCGTAGAGGCCGGTGGATGGAGCGGGGGACGAGATACGCAGTATTTT. It specifies CASSVEAGGWSGGRDTQYF.

V is TRBV6-1 and J is TRBJ1-1; weak D call: TRBD1 (5 bases). The CDR3 runs 13 residues. The V and J ends lost 2 bases and 6 bases respectively, with 10 bases between them. Germline assignment: CDR1 MNHNS and CDR2 SASEGT. CDR3: CASSERWGSEAFF. The DNA for the CDR3 is TGTGCCAGCAGTGAAAGATGGGGGTCTGAAGCTTTCTTT.

The V gene is TRBV12-3 or TRBV12-4, the J gene TRBJ1-2; a possible D gene is TRBD1 (5 bases). This CDR3 spans 14 amino acids. The V end lost 3 bases, the J end lost 3 bases, and 11 bases lay between the germline ends. DNA of the CDR3: TGTGCCAGCAGTTTCCGGACAACGCACTATGGCTACACCTTC. It encodes CASSFRTTHYGYTF.